Each of the 25 T cell receptor beta chains below was sequenced from the same sample in a study of CXCR3-negative and CXCR3-positive naive CD8 T cells. All TRB cDNA libraries came from 5' RACE performed with UMI labels. TCRdb re-called the 5' RACE reads and gives one entry per CDR3 protein, without DNA. The sample table sets out over 55,000 distinct CDR3 sequences. No cognate antigen is known for these TCRs. The study, taken as a whole, reports: Compared with CXCR3-negative naive cells, CXCR3-positive naive cells showed more hydrophobic TRB CDR3s.

The specimen sequenced was naive CXCR3+ CD8+ T cells from blood. Subset given: CD45RO-CCR7+CD27+CD95- naive CD8+ T cells expressing CXCR3 (TNR3+). Receptors originate from a human donor in good health. Some clones in this sample may be carry-over from other donors' samples.

The chain uses TRBV29-1 and TRBJ2-1; TCRdb returns TRBD1, unconfirmable since there is no DNA. The CDR3 is 16 residues long. CDR1 is SQVTM and CDR2 is ANQGSEA in the germline V gene. CDR3 region: CSAPEGRGPRNNEQFF.

The chain has TRBV29-1 and TRBJ2-2; TCRdb proposes TRBD2, but this gene call is untestable without DNA. Germline V CDR1 and CDR2: SQVTM, ANQGSEA. The CDR3 loop spans 13 amino acids. The CDR3 reads CSVAGLDTGELFF.

The chain combines TRBV7-9 with TRBJ1-1; TCRdb selects TRBD1, and the lack of DNA leaves this call unchecked. The germline gives CDR1 SEHNR, CDR2 FQNEAQ (reference sequence). The CDR3 loop spans 13 amino acids. This CDR3 reads CASSTTGEDEAFF.

The rearrangement links TRBV7-2 to TRBJ1-1. The CDR3 is made up of 12 amino acids. From germline, CDR1 is SGHTA and CDR2 FQGNSA. CDR3 sequence reads: CARSPAVAEAFF.

This chain joins TRBV9 and TRBJ1-3. The CDR3 length is 16 residues. The germline gives CDR1 SGDLS, CDR2 YYNGEE. The CDR3 loop is CASSAGIEDSGNTIYF.

The chain combines TRBV29-1 with TRBJ1-2. The CDR3 covers 16 residues. Germline lookup yields CDR1 SQVTM and CDR2 ANQGSEA. CDR3 in amino acids: CSVDFRQANIFYGYTF.

V and J are TRBV9 and TRBJ2-7; TCRdb's assignment of TRBD1 cannot be checked, as there is no DNA. Germline-derived CDR1 and CDR2 are SGDLS and YYNGEE. The CDR3 runs 14 residues. The CDR3 sequence is CASSVSGAAYEQYF.

The chain is built from TRBV29-1 and TRBJ2-7; TCRdb gives TRBD1 as the D gene, but with no DNA this cannot be confirmed. The CDR3 is 12 residues long. Germline loops: CDR1 SQVTM, CDR2 ANQGSEA. The CDR3 sequence: CSVGDRGYEQYF.

The CDR3 protein is CASSQEGSGETQYF. This sequence joins TRBV4-3 and TRBJ2-5. This CDR3 region has 14 residues. Looked up from germline, CDR1 is LGHNA and CDR2 is YSLEER.

The chain recombines TRBV7-8 with TRBJ2-1; the TRBD2 assignment by TCRdb is unverifiable without DNA. Germline-derived CDR1 and CDR2 are SGHVS and FQNEAQ. This CDR3 spans 16 amino acids. The CDR3: CASSLDKGLVAGEQFF.

V gene TRBV9 combines with J gene TRBJ2-1. This CDR3 region has 11 residues. CDR1 SGDLS and CDR2 YYNGEE come from the germline V gene. The CDR3 is CASGDVIAEFF.

V and J are TRBV5-6 and TRBJ2-2; TCRdb indicates TRBD1, and absent DNA this call remains unverified. The germline V gene has CDR1 SGHDT and CDR2 YYEEEE. The CDR3 is 19 amino acids. CDR3 amino acids: CASSPIVPVQGENTGELFF.

This rearrangement joins TRBV14 to TRBJ2-7. CDR1 SGHDN and CDR2 FVKESK come from the germline V gene. The CDR3 has 12 amino acids. The CDR3 region is CASSQAIYEQYF.

The chain carries TRBV12-3 or TRBV12-4 and TRBJ1-2; TCRdb names TRBD1, which stays unverified in the absence of DNA. The CDR3 consists of 14 residues. This CDR3 reads CASSLDQGLYGYTF.

V usage is TRBV27 and J usage is TRBJ2-7; TCRdb picks TRBD1, but there is no DNA to check that call. Germline V CDR1 and CDR2: MNHEY, SMNVEV (reference sequence). The CDR3 spans 13 residues. The chain's CDR3 is CASRSRLGTPEYF.

The chain recombines TRBV28 with TRBJ2-2; TCRdb calls TRBD2, which cannot be checked without DNA. Germline CDR1 is MDHEN and CDR2 is SYDVKM. The CDR3 is 17 amino acids. The CDR3 protein is CASSPPAGGRLTGELFF.

The genes are TRBV7-9 and TRBJ2-3; TCRdb's assignment of TRBD2 cannot be checked, as there is no DNA. This CDR3 spans 17 amino acids. Germline assignment: CDR1 SEHNR and CDR2 FQNEAQ (reference sequence). This CDR3 reads CASSLRVSGIFTDTQYF.

The genes are TRBV5-6 and TRBJ2-7; TCRdb gives TRBD2 as the D gene, but with no DNA this cannot be confirmed. Germline V gives CDR1 SGHDT, CDR2 YYEEEE. The CDR3 loop spans 11 amino acids. The CDR3 loop reads CASSLAREQYF.

The chain has TRBV5-1 and TRBJ2-2. Germline CDR1 is SGHRS and CDR2 is YFSETQ. CDR3 length equals 14 residues. The chain's CDR3 is CASSFGRNTGELFF.

The J gene is TRBJ2-1, the V gene TRBV29-1; TCRdb lists TRBD1, though no DNA is available to test this call. The CDR3 has 12 amino acids. Germline V gene data show CDR1 as SQVTM and CDR2 as ANQGSEA. The CDR3 protein is CSVEERGAKQFF.

The CDR3 is CASSTNRERQETQYF. The chain employs TRBV28 and TRBJ2-5; TCRdb reports TRBD1, a call that lacks DNA to check it against. The CDR3 is made up of 15 amino acids. From germline, CDR1 is MDHEN and CDR2 SYDVKM.

The chain recombines TRBV28 with TRBJ2-6; as DNA is missing, the TRBD2 call by TCRdb cannot be tested. CDR1 MDHEN and CDR2 SYDVKM come from the germline V gene. The CDR3 covers 17 residues. The CDR3 reads CARSDQERYSGANVLTF.

The chain couples TRBV12-3 or TRBV12-4 to TRBJ1-5; absent DNA, TCRdb's TRBD1 call cannot be checked. CDR3 size: 14 residues. The chain's CDR3 is CASSSRGNYQPQHF.

This chain connects TRBV29-1 to TRBJ2-2; as DNA is missing, the TRBD1 call by TCRdb cannot be tested. Germline V lookup: CDR1 SQVTM, CDR2 ANQGSEA. This CDR3 region has 14 residues. This CDR3 is CSVQGAIGTGELFF.

The rearrangement links TRBV29-1 to TRBJ1-1; TCRdb names TRBD1, which stays unverified in the absence of DNA. The germline V gene encodes CDR1 SQVTM and CDR2 ANQGSEA. The CDR3 consists of 15 residues. This CDR3 reads CSVARDRGWGTEAFF.